The 10 T cell receptor beta chains in this list originate from one sample, sequenced in a study of blood T cell repertoires in COVID-19. Repertoires were generated with immunoSEQ multiplex PCR, while TCRdb's copy carries only in-frame clones and drops some. The sample shows some 50,000 clones, 86% of them seen only once. What was sequenced was peripheral blood. All receptors come from a human donor in a cohort sampled during active COVID-19.

This rearrangement joins TRBV7-8 to TRBJ2-1, with 7 bases aligning to TRBD2. After removal of 6 bases from V and 9 bases from J, the junction contained 11 bases not matched to a gene. Germline V gene data show CDR1 as SGHVS and CDR2 as FQNEAQ. This CDR3 region has 14 residues. The CDR3 loop reads CASSLLAEGGEQFF. The CDR3 nucleotides read TGTGCCAGCAGTCTGCTAGCGGAGGGAGGTGAGCAGTTCTTC.

The rearrangement uses TRBV19 and TRBJ2-1; TRBD2 aligns across 9 bases. V dropped 5 bases and J dropped 2; count of bases not matched to a gene: 4. Germline CDR1 reads LNHDA; CDR2 reads SQIVND (reference sequence). The CDR3 is made up of 15 amino acids. CDR3 sequence reads: CASSVSSGTYNEQFF. CDR3 nucleotide sequence: TGTGCCAGTAGTGTCTCTAGCGGGACCTACAATGAGCAGTTCTTC.

The chain has TRBV7-2 and TRBJ1-2; TRBD1 matches 8 bases. This CDR3 is 14 amino acids long. Losses at the gene ends were 5 bases for V and 5 bases for J; bases not matched to a gene: 7. CDR1 and CDR2 (germline): SGHTA, FQGNSA. The CDR3 here is CASSITDREYGYTF. The CDR3 region has the DNA TGTGCCAGCAGCATAACGGACAGGGAATATGGCTACACCTTC. The whole variable domain, remainder taken from reference TRBV7-2 and TRBJ1-2, is GAGVSQSPSNKVTEKGKDVELRCDPISGHTALYWYRQSLGQGLEFLIYFQGNSAPDKSGLPSDRFSAERTGGSVSTLTIQRTQQEDSAVYLCASSITDREYGYTFGSGTRLTVV.

The rearrangement joins TRBV2 to TRBJ2-2; D may be TRBD2 (6 bases). The CDR3 is 15 amino acids. Trimming took off 11 bases at V and 1 base at J, with 17 bases between the two ends. From germline, CDR1 is SNHLY and CDR2 FYNNEI. CDR3 bases: TGTGCCTGGACGGAGGGGAGGAAGAACACCGGGGAGCTGTTTTTT. Amino acids: CAWTEGRKNTGELFF.

V and J are TRBV6-2 or TRBV6-3 and TRBJ1-1; perhaps TRBD1 as D (6 bases). The CDR3 length is 14 residues. The germline V gene has CDR1 MNHEY and CDR2 SVGEGT. The V end lost 5 bases, the J end lost 0 bases, and 10 bases lay between the germline ends. CDR3 DNA: TGTGCCAGCAGTGACCCAGGGGTGAACACTGAAGCTTTCTTT. Its protein is CASSDPGVNTEAFF.

This sequence joins TRBV11-2 and TRBJ2-7; 9 bases line up with TRBD1. Trimming cost V 3 bases and J 4 bases; bases outside gene matches: 7. Per germline, CDR1 SGHAT and CDR2 FQNNGV. This CDR3 contains 15 residues. The CDR3 nucleotides are TGTGCCAGCAGCTTGGCTCGGGGACAGGGATACGAGCAGTACTTC. It codes for CASSLARGQGYEQYF.

The rearrangement uses TRBV5-1 and TRBJ2-1; tentatively, D is TRBD2 (5 bases). Germline V gene lookup returns CDR1 SGHRS and CDR2 YFSETQ. Trimming left V 4 bases short and J 2 bases short, with 13 bases between. This CDR3 has 15 amino acids. Here the CDR3 reads CASSPSSRTYNEQFF. DNA of the CDR3: TGCGCCAGCAGCCCGTCTAGCAGAACCTACAATGAGCAGTTCTTC.

This rearrangement joins TRBV5-1 to TRBJ2-7; 9 positions agree with TRBD1. The germline CDR1 and CDR2 sequences are SGHRS and YFSETQ. The length of the CDR3 is 15 residues. Unmatched junction bases numbered 4, after V lost 0 bases and J lost 3 bases. The CDR3 loop reads CASSLGGTGIYEQYF. The CDR3 nucleotides read TGCGCCAGCAGCTTGGGCGGGACAGGGATCTACGAGCAGTACTTC.

On this clone: Additional DNA sequences in this sample encode the identical CDR3. The gene calls are TRBV5-1 and TRBJ1-2; D is unresolved. This CDR3 is built from 18 residues. Trimming took 2 bases from V and 1 from J, leaving 21 bases between them. The germline CDR1 and CDR2 sequences are SGHRS and YFSETQ. The CDR3 region is CASSFLTIGQINNYGYTF. The CDR3 coding sequence is TGCGCCAGCAGCTTCTTAACCATTGGGCAAATTAATAACTATGGCTACACCTTC.

The chain combines TRBV4-1 with TRBJ1-3; 10 bases are a match to TRBD1. The ends lost 3 bases at V and 0 bases at J; junction bases unmatched: 11. This CDR3 spans 19 amino acids. From germline, CDR1 is MGHRA and CDR2 YSYEKL. CDR3 protein: CASSHPRTGGEGSGNTIYF. In DNA, the CDR3 is TGCGCCAGCAGCCACCCTAGGACAGGGGGGGAAGGCTCTGGAAACACCATATATTTT.